Listed here are 3 T cell receptor beta chains from one sample, sequenced in a study of blood T cell repertoires in COVID-19. Repertoires were generated with immunoSEQ multiplex PCR, while TCRdb's copy carries only in-frame clones and drops some. Here the sample spans 250,000 to 350,000 clones, roughly 87% being singletons. Material for sequencing was PBMCs or T cells enriched from blood (not recorded which). The receptors were sampled from a woman under 30 who had recovered from COVID-19.

This clone turned up a few times. CDR3 nucleotides: TGTGCCAGCAGCCAGGGAAGCACTGAAGCTTTCTTT. Translated: CASSQGSTEAFF. This chain joins TRBV27 and TRBJ1-1; D possibly corresponds to TRBD1 (5 bases). This CDR3 contains 12 residues. Germline-derived CDR1 and CDR2 are MNHEY and SMNVEV (reference sequence). V shed 6 bases and J shed 4 bases, with 9 bases lying between them.

This clone showed up just once. The chain combines TRBV15 with TRBJ1-1, with TRBD1 identical over 7 bases. Germline CDR1 and CDR2: LNHNV and YYDKDF (reference sequence). The CDR3 length is 16 residues. V shed 0 bases, J shed 0 bases, and the junction held 4 bases outside the gene matches. The CDR3 nucleotides read TGTGCCACCAGCAGAGAGCTGACAGGGATGAACACTGAAGCTTTCTTT. It yields the protein CATSRELTGMNTEAFF.

V is TRBV19 and J is TRBJ1-4, with D unresolved. The CDR3 is 14 residues long. V lost 6 bases, J lost 10 bases, and 18 bases lay in between. The germline V gene has CDR1 LNHDA and CDR2 SQIVND (reference sequence). DNA of the CDR3: TGTGCCAGTAGACCGAAACAATACCCAGGAAAACTGTTTTTT. It specifies CASRPKQYPGKLFF. Full variable domain (missing parts from reference TRBV19 and TRBJ1-4): DGGITQSPKYLFRKEGQNVTLSCEQNLNHDAMYWYRQDPGQGLRLIYYSQIVNDFQKGDIAEGYSVSREKKESFPLTVTSAQKNPTAFYLCASRPKQYPGKLFFGSGTQLSVL.